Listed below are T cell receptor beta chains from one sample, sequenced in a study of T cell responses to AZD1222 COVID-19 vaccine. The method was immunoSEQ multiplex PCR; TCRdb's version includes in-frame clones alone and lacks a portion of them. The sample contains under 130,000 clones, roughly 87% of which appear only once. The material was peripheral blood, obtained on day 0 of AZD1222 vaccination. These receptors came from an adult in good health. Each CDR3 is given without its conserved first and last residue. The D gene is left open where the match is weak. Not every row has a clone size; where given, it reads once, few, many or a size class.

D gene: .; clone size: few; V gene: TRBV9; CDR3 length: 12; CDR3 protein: ASSQGRGDTEAF
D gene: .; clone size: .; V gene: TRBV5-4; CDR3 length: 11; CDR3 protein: ASSLEGWETQY
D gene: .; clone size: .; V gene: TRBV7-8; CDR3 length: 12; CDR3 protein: ASSIYRATTEAF
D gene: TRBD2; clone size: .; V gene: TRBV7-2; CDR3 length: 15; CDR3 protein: ASSLSASGTNTGELF
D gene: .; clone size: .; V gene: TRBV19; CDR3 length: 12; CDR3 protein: ASRGLGGGQPQH
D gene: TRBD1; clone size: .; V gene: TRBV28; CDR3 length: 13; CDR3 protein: ASSTTGTGALGQF
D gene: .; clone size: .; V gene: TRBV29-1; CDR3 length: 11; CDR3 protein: SVYLGAEDGYT
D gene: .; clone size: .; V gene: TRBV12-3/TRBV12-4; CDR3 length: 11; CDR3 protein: ASSLAASSEQF
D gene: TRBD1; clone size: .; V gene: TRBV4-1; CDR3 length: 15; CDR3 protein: ASSQDLRGRFGDTQY
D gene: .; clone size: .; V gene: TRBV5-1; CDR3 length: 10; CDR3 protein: ASSDAPDTIY
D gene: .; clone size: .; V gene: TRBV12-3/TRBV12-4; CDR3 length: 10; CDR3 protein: ASSFSFEGYT
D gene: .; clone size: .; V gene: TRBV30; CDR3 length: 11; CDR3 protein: AWSSDSNQPQH
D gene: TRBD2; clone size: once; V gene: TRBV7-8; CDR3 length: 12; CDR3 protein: ASTLAGGSYEQY
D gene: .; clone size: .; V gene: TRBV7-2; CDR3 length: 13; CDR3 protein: ASSFTLGPGNTIY
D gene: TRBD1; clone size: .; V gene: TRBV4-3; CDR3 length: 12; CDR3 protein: ASSYGTGNEKLF
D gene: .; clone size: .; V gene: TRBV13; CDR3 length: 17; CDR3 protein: ASSASRGGREGPYNEQF
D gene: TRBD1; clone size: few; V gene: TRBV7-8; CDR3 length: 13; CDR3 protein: ASSLNPGQGYEQY
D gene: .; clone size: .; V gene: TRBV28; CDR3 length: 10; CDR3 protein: ASSLLNQPQH
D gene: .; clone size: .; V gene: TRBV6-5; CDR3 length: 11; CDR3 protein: ASRLTSTNEQY
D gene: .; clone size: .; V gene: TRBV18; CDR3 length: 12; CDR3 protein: ASSPSTISYEQY
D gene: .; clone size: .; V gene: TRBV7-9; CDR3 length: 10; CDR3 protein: ASSEVSDTQY
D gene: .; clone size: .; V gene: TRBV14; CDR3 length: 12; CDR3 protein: ASSQVRDQETQY
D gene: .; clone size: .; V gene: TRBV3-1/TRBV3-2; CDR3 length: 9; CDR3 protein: ASSQGTEAF
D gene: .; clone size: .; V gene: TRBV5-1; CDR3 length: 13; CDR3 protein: ASSPGANSNQPQH
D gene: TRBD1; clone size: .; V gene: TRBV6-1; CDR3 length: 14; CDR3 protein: ASSEGLGTGNEKLF
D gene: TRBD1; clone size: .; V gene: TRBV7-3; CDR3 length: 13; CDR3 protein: ASSHGTGVYNEQF
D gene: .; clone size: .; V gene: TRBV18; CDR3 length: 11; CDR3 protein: ASSPTNNYGYT
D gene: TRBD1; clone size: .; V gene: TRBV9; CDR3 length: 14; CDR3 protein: ASSIDGTGVGETQY
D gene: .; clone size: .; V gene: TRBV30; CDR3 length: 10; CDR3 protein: ASGQDTQPQH
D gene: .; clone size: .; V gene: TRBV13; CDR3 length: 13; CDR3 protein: ASSLVPGHGGEQF
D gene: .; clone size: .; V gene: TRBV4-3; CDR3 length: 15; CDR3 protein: ASSQDLLASGVTEAF
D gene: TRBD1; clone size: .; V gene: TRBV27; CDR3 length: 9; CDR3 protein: ASRGQGAIY
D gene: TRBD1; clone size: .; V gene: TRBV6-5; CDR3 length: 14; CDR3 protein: ASSYLGAGGLEKLF
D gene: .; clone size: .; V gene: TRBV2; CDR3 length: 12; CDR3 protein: ASVAGENLYGYT
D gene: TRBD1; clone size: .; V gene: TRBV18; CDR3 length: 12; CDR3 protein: ASSFDRVLDEQY
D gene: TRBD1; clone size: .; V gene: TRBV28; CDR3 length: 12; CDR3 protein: ASSVGTGRQPQH
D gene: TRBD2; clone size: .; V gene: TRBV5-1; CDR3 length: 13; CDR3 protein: ASSLSLAVTDTQY
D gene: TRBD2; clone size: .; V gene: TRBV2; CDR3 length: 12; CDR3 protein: ASSPLMRGETQY
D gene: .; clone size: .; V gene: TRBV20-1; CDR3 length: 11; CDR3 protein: SASRRANTEAF
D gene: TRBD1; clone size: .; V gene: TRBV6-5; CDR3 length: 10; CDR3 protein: ASKTGNYGYT
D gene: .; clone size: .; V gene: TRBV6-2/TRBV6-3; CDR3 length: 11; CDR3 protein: ASSHRQSYGYT
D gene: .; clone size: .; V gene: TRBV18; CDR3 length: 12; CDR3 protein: ASSPYQDTGELF
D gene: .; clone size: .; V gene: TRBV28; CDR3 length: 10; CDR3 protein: ASSRRTDTQY
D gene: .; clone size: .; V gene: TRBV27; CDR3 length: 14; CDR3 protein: ASSPALATGANVLT
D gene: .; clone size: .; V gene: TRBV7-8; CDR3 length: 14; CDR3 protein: ASSLILARSYNEQF
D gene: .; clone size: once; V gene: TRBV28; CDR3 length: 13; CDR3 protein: ASSLFIGSGNTIY
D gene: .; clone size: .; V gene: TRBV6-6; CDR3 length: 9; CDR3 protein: ASSSVVDYT